This passage covers 20 T cell receptor beta chains from one sample sequenced in a study of regulatory T cells in long-lasting Graves disease. The time point: newly diagnosed GD, antithyroid drugs for less than 3 months. Extracted RNA from PBMCs served as the source of the TCR library. Arm-PCR with iRepertoire HTBI primers amplified the CDR3 regions for these TCR beta libraries. TCRdb reanalysed the multiplex PCR reads using MiXCR and keeps one entry per CDR3 protein. The sample carries 200,000 to 250,000 distinct CDR3 sequences, roughly 19% recorded once. Separately, the same data were catalogued under a study of T cells in Graves' hyperthyroidism and ophthalmopathy.

The sample consisted of peripheral blood mononuclear cells (PBMCs), taken at new diagnosis, from a patient treated with antithyroid drugs. Receptors were obtained from a woman aged 25 to 39 with Graves disease.

This clonotype appeared a few times. J is TRBJ2-1 and V is TRBV28, with D perhaps being TRBD1 or TRBD2 (5 bases each). Trimming took 8 bases from V and 7 from J, leaving 12 bases between them. The CDR3 length is 12 residues. Per germline, CDR1 MDHEN and CDR2 SYDVKM. CDR3 sequence reads: CASPGRMNEQFF. The CDR3 nucleotides are TGTGCCAGCCCGGGACGCATGAATGAGCAGTTCTTC.

This clonotype was counted at least ten times. V usage is TRBV29-1 and J usage is TRBJ2-1; no reliable D call. Trimming left V 0 bases short and J 0 bases short, with 9 bases between. Germline-derived CDR1 and CDR2 are SQVTM and ANQGSEA. The CDR3 length is 15 residues. The CDR3 sequence: CSVEDLPGSYNEQFF. In DNA form, the CDR3 reads TGCAGCGTTGAAGATCTACCCGGCTCCTACAATGAGCAGTTCTTC.

The rearrangement links TRBV29-1 to TRBJ2-4, with D perhaps TRBD1 (6 bases). The V gene lost 7 bases and the J gene lost 0 bases, with 7 bases spanning the gap. The CDR3 runs 12 residues. CDR1 is SQVTM, CDR2 ANQGSEA, per germline. As DNA, the CDR3 is TGCAGCGCCAGGGGAGCCAAAAACATTCAGTACTTC. The encoded protein is CSARGAKNIQYF.

This clonotype was detected many times. The CDR3: CASSPSGNSGNTIYF. In nucleotides, the CDR3 is TGCGCCAGCAGCCCCTCAGGAAACTCTGGAAACACCATATATTTT. The chain has TRBV5-1 and TRBJ1-3; no definite D call. Trimming left V 4 bases short and J 0 bases short, with 11 bases between. CDR3 length: 15 residues. CDR1 is SGHRS, CDR2 YFSETQ, per germline.

This clonotype was counted many times. The chain has TRBV28 and TRBJ1-5; D may be TRBD1 (5 bases). The germline CDR1 and CDR2 sequences are MDHEN and SYDVKM. The CDR3 spans 18 residues. V was pared by 4 bases and J by 0 bases, with 19 bases between. Here the CDR3 reads CASSWVPGRGGSNQPQHF. DNA for the CDR3: TGTGCCAGCAGTTGGGTTCCAGGGCGTGGGGGTAGCAATCAGCCCCAGCATTTT.

Turning to this clonotype: A far larger clone is only one base removed, so a read error is likely. J is TRBJ2-3 and V is TRBV11-2; no reliable D call. The assigned J gene may be wrong: the sequence end matches TRBJ1-1 better. Germline V lookup: CDR1 SGHAT, CDR2 FQNNGV. The CDR3 spans 13 residues. The CDR3: CASSLAESTEAFF. CDR3 DNA: TGTGCCAGCAGCTTAGCGGAGAGCACTGAAGCTTTCTTT.

The chain links TRBV30 to TRBJ1-1; 9 bases are shared with TRBD1. Trimming removed 6 bases from V and 6 bases from J; junction bases left unmatched: 8. This CDR3 spans 13 amino acids. Germline V gene data show CDR1 as GTSNPN and CDR2 as SVGIG (reference sequence). CDR3: CACQTGGSAEAFF. Here the CDR3 DNA reads TGTGCCTGCCAGACAGGGGGGAGCGCTGAAGCTTTCTTT.

This clonotype showed up many times. The chain combines TRBV5-6 with TRBJ2-3, with D possibly being TRBD1 (5 bases). Near its end, the DNA agrees better with TRBJ1-1, so the J call may be wrong. Germline values: CDR1 SGHDT, CDR2 YYEEEE. The CDR3 consists of 16 residues. CDR3 amino acids: CASSLPGPNGDTEAFF. The DNA of the CDR3 is TGTGCCAGCAGCTTGCCGGGGCCTAACGGGGACACTGAAGCTTTCTTT.

This clonotype was counted at least ten times. The chain employs TRBV27 and TRBJ2-5, with 11 nucleotides matching TRBD2. Germline CDR1 is MNHEY and CDR2 is SMNVEV (reference sequence). The CDR3 is 17 residues long. The ends lost 5 bases at V and 5 bases at J; junction bases unmatched: 13. The CDR3 region is CASSLAASGGTRETQYF. In DNA form, the CDR3 reads TGTGCCAGCAGTCTCGCAGCTAGCGGGGGGACCCGGGAGACCCAGTACTTC.

This clonotype was observed a few times. CDR3 DNA sequence: TGCAGTGCTAGAGATTGGCGGACTAGCGGGACCGAAGAGACCCAGTACTTC. Protein sequence: CSARDWRTSGTEETQYF. This chain uses TRBV20-1 with TRBJ2-5; 12 bases align to TRBD2. This CDR3 spans 17 amino acids. The germline V gene encodes CDR1 DFQATT and CDR2 SNEGSKA (reference sequence). Trimming took 0 bases from V and 3 from J; bases not matched to a gene: 8.

The chain recombines TRBV28 with TRBJ2-6; 7 nucleotides align to TRBD1. Germline V gene lookup returns CDR1 MDHEN and CDR2 SYDVKM. Trimming cost V 3 bases and J 3 bases; bases outside gene matches: 14. CDR3 size: 19 residues. CDR3 in amino acids: CASSLPTGNDLSGANVLTF. The DNA of the CDR3 is TGTGCCAGCAGTTTGCCGACAGGGAATGATTTGAGTGGGGCCAACGTCCTGACTTTC.

In regard to this clonotype: A far bigger clonotype differs at one base, so this is likely a read error. This likely comes from a read error, as the CDR3 has no conserved phenylalanine or tryptophan at its end. V and J are TRBV27 and TRBJ1-1, with 7 bases matching TRBD1. This CDR3 is 16 amino acids long. The J segment lost 1 base and the V segment lost 6 bases, leaving 11 bases of the junction unmatched. The germline gives CDR1 MNHEY, CDR2 SMNVEV (reference sequence). CDR3 sequence: CASRDPQGVRNTEAFS. In DNA form, the CDR3 reads TGTGCCAGCAGGGACCCCCAGGGGGTGAGGAACACTGAAGCTTTCTCT.

At least ten counts were recorded for this clonotype. This chain links TRBV12-3 or TRBV12-4 with TRBJ2-7, with 9 bases that match TRBD1. The CDR3 length is 14 residues. V gave up 6 bases and J gave up 7 bases; unmatched junction bases: 10. DNA of the CDR3: TGTGCCAGCAGCCCAGGACAGGGGCGGGGGGAGCAGTACTTC. Translated, it gives CASSPGQGRGEQYF.

In this sample, this clonotype turned up many times. The genes are TRBV11-2 and TRBJ1-1; the D is unclear. The germline CDR1 and CDR2 sequences are SGHAT and FQNNGV. Trimming removed 2 bases from V and 6 bases from J, with 13 bases in between. The CDR3 contains 14 residues. Written as DNA, the CDR3 is TGTGCCAGCAGCTTAATGGGTCAAGCGGCTGAAGCTTTCTTT. It is translated as CASSLMGQAAEAFF.

In regard to this clonotype: Here the CDR3 omits its conserved ending phenylalanine or tryptophan, so a read error is the likely source. This chain connects TRBV4-1 to TRBJ1-1, with a weak D call TRBD1 (5 bases). Trimming shortened V by 4 bases and J by 1 base, and 10 bases separated the two germline ends. Per germline, CDR1 MGHRA and CDR2 YSYEKL. The CDR3 is 14 residues long. The CDR3 region is CASSRGAENTEAFS. The CDR3, as DNA: TGCGCCAGCAGCCGAGGGGCGGAGAACACTGAAGCTTTCTCT.

This clonotype was detected a few times. The chain carries TRBV18 and TRBJ2-3; TRBD2 aligns across 14 bases. V was clipped by 3 bases and J by 5 bases; unmatched bases: 1. Germline V gene data show CDR1 as KGHSH and CDR2 as LQKENI. This CDR3 contains 15 residues. The DNA for the CDR3 is TGTGCCAGCTCACCTGGACTAGCGGGAGGAGATACGCAGTATTTT. Residues: CASSPGLAGGDTQYF.

This clonotype was picked up many times. The rearrangement joins TRBV2 to TRBJ2-5, with D perhaps being TRBD1 or TRBD2 (6 bases each). Germline CDR1 SNHLY, CDR2 FYNNEI. Trimming removed 6 bases at V and 4 bases at J, with 15 bases between. The CDR3 runs to 14 residues. The CDR3 DNA is TGTGCCAGCAGACGAAGACAGGAGGGAGAGACCCAGTACTTC. It codes for CASRRRQEGETQYF. Complete variable domain (other parts from reference TRBV2 and TRBJ2-5): EPEVTQTPSHQVTQMGQEVILRCVPISNHLYFYWYRQILGQKVEFLVSFYNNEISEKSEIFDDQFSVERPDGSNFTLKIRSTKLEDSAMYFCASRRRQEGETQYFGPGTRLLVL.

This rearrangement joins TRBV6-2 or TRBV6-3 to TRBJ2-1; 11 bases align to TRBD2. The CDR3 is 16 amino acids. With 5 bases clipped from V and 4 bases from J, the junction kept 7 bases outside the gene matches. Germline CDR1 is MNHEY and CDR2 is SVGEGT. The CDR3 reads CASSLSGRAVYNEQFF. The CDR3 nucleotides read TGTGCCAGCAGTCTTAGCGGGAGGGCCGTGTACAATGAGCAGTTCTTC.

This clonotype was counted many times. The chain links TRBV27 to TRBJ2-1; 8 nucleotides line up with TRBD2. J lost 4 bases, V lost 3 bases, and 14 bases had no gene match. The CDR3 runs to 18 residues. Germline assignment: CDR1 MNHEY and CDR2 SMNVEV (reference sequence). The chain's CDR3 is CASSLPPGLADVYNEQFF. CDR3 bases: TGTGCCAGCAGTTTGCCCCCAGGACTAGCAGACGTATACAATGAGCAGTTCTTC.

The sample holds many counts of this clonotype. The chain joins TRBV19 to TRBJ1-2; no reliable D call. Germline V gene lookup returns CDR1 LNHDA and CDR2 SQIVND (reference sequence). V dropped 4 bases and J dropped 4 bases, with 16 bases sitting between them. The CDR3 loop spans 15 amino acids. CDR3 nucleotides: TGTGCCAGTAGTACCCGAAACATCGGGGTCTATGGCTACACCTTC. This translates into CASSTRNIGVYGYTF.